This note documents a single T cell receptor beta chain sequence. V gave up 1 base and J gave up 0 bases, with 6 bases separating them. This CDR3 has 15 amino acids. CDR1 is MNHEY and CDR2 is SMNVEV in the germline V gene (reference sequence). These data originate in a study of T cell changes during pregnancy in multiple sclerosis. This table comes from immunoSEQ multiplex PCR, and its TCRdb copy is limited to in-frame clones, with some not included. The table records about 100,000 clones, 85% to 95% of them present only once. The genes are TRBV27 and TRBJ2-2; perhaps TRBD2 as D (6 bases). The TCR sequence derives from a female donor with multiple sclerosis, enrolled in a pregnancy study. The sequenced sample was peripheral blood, obtained before pregnancy. The CDR3 sequence is CASSLWEANTGELFF. The CDR3 bases are TGTGCCAGCAGTTTATGGGAGGCGAACACCGGGGAGCTGTTTTTT.